This T cell receptor beta chain is from a study of CD8 T cells in ankylosing spondylitis (dated by TCRdb to 2016 to 2017). In terms of the full investigation: The study set out to find disease-linked TCR variants by profiling T cell receptor beta repertoires in ankylosing spondylitis patients and healthy donors. Peripheral blood was sampled, and synovial fluid was additionally collected from ankylosing spondylitis patients. The whole study cohort included 90 to 120 healthy donors and around 25 ankylosing spondylitis patients.

This clonotype turned up a few times. No cognate antigen has been identified for it. Base-call qualities are not available, and no considerably larger clone is one nucleotide away. This sample was sequenced with an Illumina HiSeq 2500. Quantitative 5'-RACE with molecular barcodes was used to prepare TCR beta libraries. Turning to the authors' computational methods: A new computational method based on a probabilistic model of VDJ rearrangement was used to identify disease-linked TCR variants. TCRdb's own reprocessing of the public reads used fastp at Q25 and MiXCR and kept productive beta chains. Identical CDR3 proteins give one entry, which carries the most common genes and DNA. TCRdb, rather than the study authors, made the V and J calls. The table for this sample lists about 240,000 distinct CDR3 sequences; 8% to 9.5% of them were counted only once. The ten largest account for 6.8% of the sample.

Trimming at the junction amounts to 9 bases on V and 2 bases on J, and the germline ends lie 11 bases apart. CDR3 length: 13 amino acids, cysteine to phenylalanine. Only the CDR3 portion is preserved as DNA: 39 bases, with reading frame beginning at the first base. CDR1 and CDR2 are drawn from the germline V gene: KGHSH, LQKENI. Study-level results and caveats: The disease-linked clones were reported as significantly enriched in matched synovial fluid samples from ankylosing spondylitis patients. The disease-linked clones showed a CD8+ phenotype and occurred at relatively low frequencies in peripheral blood. Some motif variants had previously been reported in the synovial fluid and blood of reactive arthritis patients, which suggests shared mechanisms of disease initiation. Blood from ankylosing spondylitis patients appeared to be characterized by a TCR beta motif composed of eight or nine highly homologous amino acid variants.

Specimen: blood, either unsorted or a sorted T cell fraction (not recorded which). The sequence joins TRBV18 to TRBJ1-3; the D gene is perhaps TRBD1, on 5 matching bases. The source is a male donor with ankylosing spondylitis or in good health (not recorded which). CDR3 loop: CASSQDTGNTIYF. The nucleotide sequence reads as follows: TGTGCCAGTTCTCAGGACACTGGAAACACCATATATTTT.